The present TCR beta chain was sequenced within a study of blood T cell repertoires in COVID-19. Study at large: Both acute and convalescent COVID-19 samples were obtained from the United States, Italy and Spain. T cells, B-cell-depleted T cells, or PBMCs provided the cDNA or gDNA that served as material.

Method: immunoSEQ multiplex PCR; TCRdb's copy keeps in-frame clones and lacks some. The profile shows 250,000 or so clones, about four fifths of them singletons. The CDR3 has 16 amino acids. V shed 1 base and J shed 2 bases, with 14 bases lying between them. Germline CDR1 is LGHNA and CDR2 is YNFKEQ. The sample comprised PBMCs or T cells enriched from blood (not recorded which). The receptor comes from a woman between 35 and 50 years old who had been exposed to COVID-19. This chain joins TRBV4-2 and TRBJ1-2, with D perhaps TRBD1 (5 bases). Written as DNA, the CDR3 is TGTGCCAGCAGCCAAGGTCCGTATGACAGCAACTATGGCTACACCTTC. Translating gives CASSQGPYDSNYGYTF.